This T cell receptor beta chain was identified in a study of shared clonotypes between healthy human individuals. This CDR3 has 16 amino acids. It was at deep level that the assay was run. Sequenced by immunoSEQ multiplex PCR; TCRdb stores in-frame clones only, minus some. Of around 720,000 clones listed, around three quarters are singletons. This clone is a singleton in its sample. The sequence was obtained from a woman aged 25 to 39 in good health. The sample was memory CD4+ T cells sorted from blood. Subset specified: CD45RA-negative fraction. This sequence joins TRBV21-1 and TRBJ1-2; no DNA check was done on the table's D call, TRBD1. TRBV21-1 is annotated as a pseudogene. The DNA for the CDR3 is TGTGCCAGCAGCAAGAATTATACCGGGACACTAAATGGCTACACCTTC. It yields the protein CASSKNYTGTLNGYTF.